What follows are 18 T cell receptor beta chains derived from one specimen sequenced in a study of cytomegalovirus exposure and HLA in healthy donors (dated by TCRdb to the late 2010s). Receptors were amplified or captured by the immunoSEQ multiplex PCR assay. For the multiplex PCR, a mixture combining 60 forward primers for TCR Vbeta segments and 13 reverse primers for TCR Jbeta segments was used. TCRdb obtained this table from immuneACCESS and retained in-frame rearrangements with V and J assigned. These tables miss some clones; where compared with another copy, unresolved V genes account for less than half of the shortfall, and the remainder is unexplained. For this sample the table gives some 150,000 clones, of which about 77% were detected only once. Over 1% of the sample is held by the ten biggest clonotypes. Input material: PBMCs. Receptor source: a woman between 50 and 59 years old in good health and CMV-seronegative.

The chain uses TRBV28 and TRBJ2-3, with D hard to call. The CDR3 runs to 15 residues. Germline assignment: CDR1 MDHEN and CDR2 SYDVKM. V was shortened by 3 bases and J by 6 bases, with 16 bases between the two germline ends. The CDR3 loop is CASSFLQARWDTQYF. CDR3 nucleotides: TGTGCCAGCAGTTTTCTCCAGGCCCGGTGGGATACGCAGTATTTT.

J is TRBJ2-1 and V is TRBV10-3; D might be TRBD2 (5 bases). V gave up 3 bases and J gave up 11 bases, with 11 bases separating them. The V gene's germline CDR1 is ENHRY and CDR2 SYGVKD. The CDR3 extends over 12 amino acids. In DNA form, the CDR3 reads TGTGCCATCAGTGAAATACTAGTCAAGCAGTTCTTC. It specifies CAISEILVKQFF.

J is TRBJ1-4 and V is TRBV20-1; D not certain. This CDR3 is built from 11 residues. Germline CDR1 and CDR2: DFQATT and SNEGSKA (reference sequence). The CDR3 DNA sequence: TGCAGCCCTCAGCGGAATGAAAAACTGTTTTTT. This codes for CSPQRNEKLFF.

V and J are TRBV28 and TRBJ1-4, with D possibly being TRBD1 (5 bases). V dropped 2 bases and J dropped 4 bases, with 11 bases sitting between them. Germline CDR1 reads MDHEN; CDR2 reads SYDVKM. This CDR3 contains 15 residues. The CDR3 loop is CASSLDSLSNEKLFF. The CDR3 bases are TGTGCCAGCAGTTTAGACAGCTTAAGTAATGAAAAACTGTTTTTT.

The genes are TRBV28 and TRBJ1-1, with D hard to call. V was trimmed by 5 bases and J by 7 bases, leaving 17 bases between them. The germline V gene has CDR1 MDHEN and CDR2 SYDVKM. CDR3 length: 14 amino acids. Here the CDR3 DNA reads TGTGCCAGCAGTCCCCGAGGGATGGGCATTGAAGCTTTCTTT. It translates to CASSPRGMGIEAFF.

The CDR3 DNA reads as TGTGCCAGCAGCCCCAGGACTAGCGGGGGGCGTGAGCAGTTCTTC. This translates into CASSPRTSGGREQFF. V usage is TRBV9 and J usage is TRBJ2-1; 14 bases match TRBD2. J gave up 9 bases and V 4 bases, and 6 bases lay outside the gene matches. The germline CDR1 and CDR2 sequences are SGDLS and YYNGEE. The CDR3 contains 15 residues.

The chain couples TRBV7-3 to TRBJ2-3; 10 nucleotides agree with TRBD2. The ends lost 5 bases at V and 4 bases at J; junction bases unmatched: 6. The germline V gene has CDR1 SGHTA and CDR2 FQGTGA. The CDR3 is 15 amino acids. CDR3 DNA sequence: TGTGCCAGCAGCACTTCCGGGACTAGCGCAGATACGCAGTATTTT. It encodes CASSTSGTSADTQYF.

This clone was observed once. This chain joins TRBV7-9 and TRBJ2-7; TRBD1 agrees at 10 bases. From germline, CDR1 is SEHNR and CDR2 FQNEAQ (reference sequence). CDR3 length equals 14 residues. V gave up 5 bases and J gave up 5 bases; unmatched junction bases: 6. The CDR3 DNA follows: TGTGCCAGCAGCCCCCGGACAGGGGGTAACGAGCAGTACTTC. Its translation: CASSPRTGGNEQYF.

The V gene is TRBV7-9, the J gene TRBJ2-1; 7 bases align to TRBD1. Unmatched junction bases numbered 5, after V lost 4 bases and J lost 2 bases. Germline V gives CDR1 SEHNR, CDR2 FQNEAQ (reference sequence). The CDR3 has 15 amino acids. CDR3 residues: CASSSPGQTYNEQFF. The CDR3 coding sequence is TGTGCCAGCAGCTCACCGGGACAGACCTACAATGAGCAGTTCTTC.

CDR3 nucleotide sequence: TGTGCCACCCTATCTGAGTCTAGCACAGATACGCAGTATTTT. This sequence encodes CATLSESSTDTQYF. The V gene is TRBV28, the J gene TRBJ2-3; D unresolved. The CDR3 extends over 14 amino acids. Germline loops: CDR1 MDHEN, CDR2 SYDVKM. Trimming left V 10 bases short and J 0 bases short, with 14 bases between.

V usage is TRBV4-3 and J usage is TRBJ2-7; D possibly corresponds to TRBD2 (6 bases). The length of the CDR3 is 14 residues. The V gene lost 4 bases and the J gene lost 5 bases, with 15 bases spanning the gap. Per germline, CDR1 LGHNA and CDR2 YSLEER. The CDR3 sequence is CASSRRRGSDEQYF. The CDR3 DNA sequence: TGCGCCAGCAGCCGCAGGCGGGGTAGCGACGAGCAGTACTTC.

This clone was picked up a small number of times. The chain links TRBV19 to TRBJ2-2, with D possibly matching TRBD1 (7 bases). Trimming removed 10 bases from V and 3 bases from J, with 18 bases in between. Per germline, CDR1 LNHDA and CDR2 SQIVND (reference sequence). This CDR3 spans 15 amino acids. CDR3 residues: CATSRRGVDTGELFF. The DNA for the CDR3 is TGTGCCACCTCCCGCAGGGGGGTGGACACCGGGGAGCTGTTTTTT.

The chain couples TRBV4-3 to TRBJ1-2; 9 bases fit TRBD1. This CDR3 is 14 amino acids long. Germline V gene lookup returns CDR1 LGHNA and CDR2 YSLEER. Trimming cost V 1 base and J 4 bases; bases outside gene matches: 1. The CDR3 nucleotides read TGCGCCAGCAGCCAAGGACAGGGGGTCTATGGCTACACCTTC. It codes for CASSQGQGVYGYTF.

The chain combines TRBV9 with TRBJ2-5; TRBD2 aligns across 7 bases. The V and J ends lost 5 bases and 5 bases, in that order; junction bases with no gene match: 12. Germline assignment: CDR1 SGDLS and CDR2 YYNGEE. The CDR3 consists of 15 residues. The CDR3 loop is CASSGDGLGGETQYF. The CDR3 DNA is TGTGCCAGCAGTGGGGATGGACTAGGAGGGGAGACCCAGTACTTC.

This clone turned up a few times. The rearrangement joins TRBV6-1 to TRBJ1-1; TRBD1 might be the D (5 bases). V was cut by 4 bases and J by 2 bases, with 14 bases left in between. Germline V gene sequence: CDR1 MNHNS, CDR2 SASEGT. CDR3 size: 15 residues. The CDR3 loop reads CASSVQNDRNTEAFF. The CDR3 region has the DNA TGTGCCAGCAGTGTTCAAAATGACAGAAACACTGAAGCTTTCTTT.

This chain uses TRBV29-1 with TRBJ2-5, with 7 bases lining up with TRBD1. Germline V gives CDR1 SQVTM, CDR2 ANQGSEA. The CDR3 runs to 12 residues. V lost 4 bases, J lost 11 bases, and 10 bases stayed unmatched. CDR3 nucleotides: TGCAGCGTTGCACAGGGGAGCGGCAAGCAGTACTTC. It is translated as CSVAQGSGKQYF.

The CDR3 nucleotides are TGTGCCAGCAGCCGAGTACAGGGGCCTGATCGCTACACCTTC. Translated, it gives CASSRVQGPDRYTF. The chain combines TRBV28 with TRBJ1-2; TRBD1 aligns across 7 bases. This CDR3 contains 14 residues. Germline lookup yields CDR1 MDHEN and CDR2 SYDVKM. J lost 9 bases, V lost 6 bases, and 13 bases had no gene match.

This clone was detected once. The genes are TRBV28 and TRBJ2-3; possibly TRBD1 for D (6 bases). The germline V gene encodes CDR1 MDHEN and CDR2 SYDVKM. CDR3 length: 14 residues. V was shortened by 6 bases and J by 7 bases, with 17 bases between the two germline ends. The CDR3 sequence: CASSPIGQGNTQYF. CDR3 bases: TGTGCCAGCAGCCCCATTGGGCAGGGGAATACGCAGTATTTT.